Below, one T cell receptor beta chain is given with its context. Germline V lookup: CDR1 SGHRS, CDR2 YFSETQ. This CDR3 is built from 16 residues. V lost 3 bases, J lost 5 bases, and 18 bases lay in between. The sample originates from a study of blood T cell repertoires in COVID-19. Using immunoSEQ multiplex PCR, the repertoire was profiled, and TCRdb retains in-frame clones only, with some absent. The sample carries 60,000 to 75,000 clones, approximately 78% recorded once. The clonotype was recovered from a woman older than 75 with acute or convalescent COVID-19. The V call is TRBV5-1, the J call TRBJ2-1; TRBD2 might be the D (6 bases). Sequenced material: peripheral blood. The CDR3, as DNA: TGCGCCAGCAGCTCCCTATATGGTGGGGGGAACAATGAGCAGTTCTTC. The encoded protein is CASSSLYGGGNNEQFF. Drawing the rest from reference TRBV5-1 and TRBJ2-1, the complete variable domain is KAGVTQTPRYLIKTRGQQVTLSCSPISGHRSVSWYQQTPGQGLQFLFEYFSETQRNKGNFPGRFSGRQFSNSRSEMNVSTLELGDSALYLCASSSLYGGGNNEQFFGPGTRLTVL.